One and the same sample provided the 24 T cell receptor beta chains below, sequenced in a study of T cell changes during pregnancy in multiple sclerosis. Sequencing used immunoSEQ multiplex PCR; TCRdb keeps in-frame clones, though not all of them. The sample includes tens of thousands of clones, just over 90% of them seen just once. This specimen consisted of CD8+ T cells from peripheral blood mononuclear cells, obtained in the first trimester of pregnancy. The receptors stem from a female donor with multiple sclerosis, enrolled in a pregnancy study.

This sequence joins TRBV28 and TRBJ2-7; D is ambiguous. CDR1 and CDR2 from the germline V gene are MDHEN and SYDVKM. This CDR3 region has 16 residues. V gave up 2 bases and J gave up 0 bases, with 14 bases separating them. The DNA of the CDR3 is TGTGCCAGCAGTTTACTGGTGAGCTCCCCCTCCTACGAGCAGTACTTC. Amino acid sequence: CASSLLVSSPSYEQYF.

The chain has TRBV28 and TRBJ2-7, with a possible D match to TRBD1 (5 bases). Trimming took 3 bases from V and 6 from J, leaving 18 bases between them. The CDR3 loop spans 15 amino acids. Germline CDR1 MDHEN, CDR2 SYDVKM. CDR3: CASSFGAGQYCEQYF. DNA of the CDR3: TGTGCCAGCAGTTTCGGTGCAGGGCAGTATTGCGAGCAGTACTTC.

The rearrangement uses TRBV7-2 and TRBJ2-7; 11 bases agree with TRBD2. The CDR3 has 15 amino acids. With 7 bases clipped from V and 2 bases from J, the junction kept 7 bases outside the gene matches. Germline values: CDR1 SGHTA, CDR2 FQGNSA. The CDR3, as DNA: TGTGCCAGCAATACCTTAGCGGGGGGGGCCTACGAGCAGTACTTC. Residues: CASNTLAGGAYEQYF.

The CDR3 spells CASRRGTDTQYF. CDR3 DNA sequence: TGTGCCAGCAGGCGGGGCACAGATACGCAGTATTTT. The rearrangement links TRBV27 to TRBJ2-3; D possibly corresponds to TRBD2 (5 bases). V was pared by 6 bases and J by 1 base, with 5 bases between. CDR1 and CDR2 from the germline V gene are MNHEY and SMNVEV (reference sequence). The CDR3 extends over 12 amino acids.

This clone was detected only once. CDR3 in amino acids: CASRGGGAEAFF. The CDR3 DNA sequence: TGTGCCAGTCGCGGAGGGGGGGCAGAAGCTTTCTTT. The V and J genes are TRBV19 and TRBJ1-1; D may be TRBD1 (6 bases). Per germline, CDR1 LNHDA and CDR2 SQIVND (reference sequence). The CDR3 runs to 12 residues. V lost 8 bases to trimming and J lost 8 bases, with 15 bases between them. The full variable domain, with the rest looked up from reference TRBV19 and TRBJ1-1, is DGGITQSPKYLFRKEGQNVTLSCEQNLNHDAMYWYRQDPGQGLRLIYYSQIVNDFQKGDIAEGYSVSREKKESFPLTVTSAQKNPTAFYLCASRGGGAEAFFGQGTRLTVV.

The V call is TRBV27, the J call TRBJ1-1; D is possibly TRBD1 (6 bases). Germline lookup yields CDR1 MNHEY and CDR2 SMNVEV (reference sequence). The CDR3 contains 15 residues. V was clipped by 1 base and J by 3 bases, with 12 bases between them. Here the CDR3 reads CASSLYGGAHTEAFF. The DNA for the CDR3 is TGTGCCAGCAGTTTATATGGGGGCGCACACACTGAAGCTTTCTTT.

The chain combines TRBV6-1 with TRBJ1-2; D is uncertain. The CDR3 extends over 13 amino acids. Trimming stripped 7 bases from V and 4 bases from J, with 13 bases between. Germline CDR1 MNHNS, CDR2 SASEGT. The CDR3 sequence is CASTVGLRYGYTF. The CDR3 nucleotides are TGTGCCAGCACCGTAGGACTTCGCTATGGCTACACCTTC.

The CDR3, as DNA: TGTGCCAGCAGCTTAAGGCGGGCTGATACGCAGTATTTT. Translated, it gives CASSLRRADTQYF. The rearrangement uses TRBV11-2 and TRBJ2-3, with TRBD2 as a possible D gene (5 bases). Trimming removed 2 bases at V and 6 bases at J, with 9 bases between. The germline V gene encodes CDR1 SGHAT and CDR2 FQNNGV. This CDR3 comprises 13 residues.

This clone was found once. CDR3 nucleotides: TGTGCCAGTAGTATGGGGACTAGCGGGAGCTCCTACAATGAGCAGTTCTTC. Protein: CASSMGTSGSSYNEQFF. The chain recombines TRBV19 with TRBJ2-1, with 14 bases fitting TRBD2. This CDR3 spans 17 amino acids. V was pared by 3 bases and J by 0 bases, with 1 base of the junction left unmatched. Germline V gene data show CDR1 as LNHDA and CDR2 as SQIVND (reference sequence).

This chain uses TRBV5-4 with TRBJ1-4; TRBD1 matches at 8 bases. V lost 4 bases to trimming and J lost 7 bases; unmatched junction nucleotides: 9. In germline, CDR1 is SGHNT, CDR2 YYREEE (reference sequence). The CDR3 runs to 15 residues. CDR3 coding DNA: TGTGCCAGCAGCCCCGGGAACAGGGGGGCTGAAAAACTGTTTTTT. It is translated as CASSPGNRGAEKLFF. Combining the CDR3 with reference TRBV5-4 and TRBJ1-4 gives the whole variable domain ETGVTQSPTHLIKTRGQQVTLRCSSQSGHNTVSWYQQALGQGPQFIFQYYREEENGRGNFPPRFSGLQFPNYSSELNVNALELDDSALYLCASSPGNRGAEKLFFGSGTQLSVL.

The CDR3 is CASSGPGQGTGNTIYF. The CDR3 bases are TGCGCCAGCAGCGGTCCGGGACAGGGGACTGGAAACACCATATATTTT. This chain connects TRBV4-1 to TRBJ1-3, with 10 positions matching TRBD1. Germline V CDR1 and CDR2: MGHRA, YSYEKL. The CDR3 totals 16 residues. V shed 5 bases, J shed 2 bases, and the junction held 6 bases outside the gene matches.

The sample holds one count of this clone. This rearrangement joins TRBV19 to TRBJ1-1; no clear D. There are 14 residues in the CDR3. Looked up from germline, CDR1 is LNHDA and CDR2 is SQIVND (reference sequence). Between the trimmed V and J ends, which lost 6 bases and 4 bases, there was a span of 15 bases. Written as DNA, the CDR3 is TGTGCCAGTAGCCTCACACCGACTCCCACTGAAGCTTTCTTT. It is translated as CASSLTPTPTEAFF.

CDR3 DNA sequence: TGTGCCAGCAGCCTTCCTCGTAATGGGGGGGGCTCCTACGAGCAGTACTTC. Residues: CASSLPRNGGGSYEQYF. This chain connects TRBV7-2 to TRBJ2-7; 7 bases fit TRBD2. Germline CDR1 and CDR2: SGHTA and FQGNSA. CDR3 size: 17 residues. V lost 5 bases and J lost 0; bases outside the gene matches: 13.

The V and J genes are TRBV15 and TRBJ2-7, with TRBD2 matching over 13 bases. With 3 bases clipped from V and 2 bases from J, the junction kept 4 bases outside the gene matches. The germline CDR1 and CDR2 sequences are LNHNV and YYDKDF (reference sequence). CDR3 length: 16 amino acids. The CDR3 here is CATSSGGLAGAYEQYF. The CDR3 DNA sequence: TGTGCCACCAGCAGTGGAGGACTAGCGGGAGCCTACGAGCAGTACTTC.

This sequence joins TRBV7-9 and TRBJ2-3, with 8 bases fitting TRBD2. V gave up 5 bases and J gave up 6 bases; unmatched junction bases: 10. Germline CDR1 SEHNR, CDR2 FQNEAQ (reference sequence). The CDR3 has 15 residues. CDR3 loop: CASSPPGTSLDTQYF. The DNA for the CDR3 is TGTGCCAGCAGCCCCCCGGGGACTAGTCTTGATACGCAGTATTTT.

The genes are TRBV2 and TRBJ2-7; D possibly corresponds to TRBD2 (6 bases). CDR1 SNHLY and CDR2 FYNNEI come from the germline V gene. With 7 bases removed from V and 0 bases from J, the gap between germline ends came to 10 bases. This CDR3 has 13 amino acids. CDR3 in DNA: TGTGCCAGCAAGGACGGGAGCTCCTACGAGCAGTACTTC. It translates to CASKDGSSYEQYF.

The J gene is TRBJ2-7, the V gene TRBV7-9; TRBD1 matches at 11 bases. The CDR3 length is 13 residues. With 5 bases clipped from V and 5 bases from J, the junction kept 2 bases outside the gene matches. The germline gives CDR1 SEHNR, CDR2 FQNEAQ (reference sequence). DNA of the CDR3: TGTGCCAGCAGCGGACAGGGGGCCGACGAGCAGTACTTC. Translated, it gives CASSGQGADEQYF.

This chain links TRBV28 with TRBJ2-5, with TRBD2 identical over 7 bases. This CDR3 is 13 amino acids long. From germline, CDR1 is MDHEN and CDR2 SYDVKM. V trimming: 8 bases; J trimming: 0 bases; junction bases outside the gene matches: 3. The CDR3 bases are TGTGCCAGCCGGGAGGAGTACCAAGAGACCCAGTACTTC. Protein sequence: CASREEYQETQYF.

The chain employs TRBV9 and TRBJ2-3; D is ambiguous. The CDR3 runs to 14 residues. The germline V gene encodes CDR1 SGDLS and CDR2 YYNGEE. V lost 0 bases and J 2 bases, leaving 7 bases between the germline ends. The CDR3 sequence is CASSVVRPTDTQYF. Written as DNA, the CDR3 is TGTGCCAGCAGCGTAGTCAGGCCCACAGATACGCAGTATTTT.

J is TRBJ2-7 and V is TRBV11-2; possible D gene TRBD1, 6 bases. Germline V lookup: CDR1 SGHAT, CDR2 FQNNGV. V was clipped by 5 bases and J by 3 bases, with 8 bases between them. This CDR3 region has 12 residues. CDR3 in DNA: TGTGCCAGCAGCCAGGGGCTCTACGAGCAGTACTTC. Its protein is CASSQGLYEQYF.

This chain uses TRBV6-5 with TRBJ1-2; D is unresolved. The germline V and J ends were trimmed by 5 bases and 8 bases, with 15 bases remaining between them. This CDR3 has 13 residues. Germline lookup yields CDR1 MNHEY and CDR2 SVGAGI. In DNA, the CDR3 is TGTGCCAGCAGTCCTAATCCGAGGGAGGGCTACACCTTC. Translating gives CASSPNPREGYTF.

The gene calls are TRBV19 and TRBJ2-7, with TRBD2 identical over 8 bases. Germline V gene sequence: CDR1 LNHDA, CDR2 SQIVND (reference sequence). This CDR3 contains 14 residues. V trimming: 5 bases; J trimming: 1 base; junction bases outside the gene matches: 4. CDR3 nucleotide sequence: TGTGCCAGTAGTGCTACTAGCGGTTCCTACGAGCAGTACTTC. Protein sequence: CASSATSGSYEQYF.

This clone was seen a single time. V and J are TRBV9 and TRBJ2-2; TRBD1 matches 10 bases. CDR1 and CDR2 from the germline V gene are SGDLS and YYNGEE. The V and J ends lost 4 bases and 2 bases, in that order; junction bases with no gene match: 2. The CDR3 runs 15 residues. CDR3 bases: TGTGCCAGCAGCTTGACAGGGGGCAACACCGGGGAGCTGTTTTTT. It is translated as CASSLTGGNTGELFF.

This chain connects TRBV11-2 to TRBJ1-2, with TRBD1 matching 8 bases. Looked up from germline, CDR1 is SGHAT and CDR2 is FQNNGV. The CDR3 length is 15 residues. J was trimmed by 3 bases and V by 9 bases; bases with no gene match: 12. The CDR3 DNA reads TGTGCCAGTGGGGACAGGAGACCCGGGGACTATGGCTACACCTTC. It codes for CASGDRRPGDYGYTF. Filled out from reference TRBV11-2 and TRBJ1-2, the complete variable domain reads EAGVAQSPRYKIIEKRQSVAFWCNPISGHATLYWYQQILGQGPKLLIQFQNNGVVDDSQLPKDRFSAERLKGVDSTLKIQPAKLEDSAVYLCASGDRRPGDYGYTFGSGTRLTVV.